This T cell receptor (beta chain) is drawn from a study of T cells after yellow fever vaccination. V was cut by 5 bases and J by 10 bases, with 17 bases left in between. The germline gives CDR1 MDHEN, CDR2 SYDVKM. CDR3 length: 13 amino acids. TCRdb re-derived calls from the 5' RACE reads in MiXCR, one entry per CDR3 protein. The sample has some 350,000 distinct CDR3 sequences; under 5% are singletons. The V and J genes are TRBV28 and TRBJ1-1; TRBD1 might be the D (5 bases). Sequenced material: PBMCs, taken 5 days after the yellow fever booster vaccination. This TCR was sampled from a man between 18 and 29 years old who received the YFV17D yellow fever vaccine. In DNA form, the CDR3 reads TGTGCCAGCAGTCCCCAACGGGGCGAAGGAGCTTTCTTT. Translation gives CASSPQRGEGAFF.